This T cell receptor (beta chain) derives from a study of response to subunit inactivated influenza vaccine. Whole-study results and caveats: With each seasonal influenza vaccination, the authors suggested, few new T cells are recruited.

This clonotype was observed many times. Its target is unknown. V lost 6 bases, J lost 2 bases, and 18 bases lay in between. Germline V gene data show CDR1 as DFQATT and CDR2 as SNEGSKA (reference sequence). CDR3 length equals 15 residues. TCRdb independently ran MiXCR on the RT-PCR reads; one entry per CDR3 protein. The sample lists around 470,000 distinct CDR3 sequences; less than 7.5% were seen once. The rearrangement joins TRBV20-1 to TRBJ2-3; D tentatively fits TRBD1 or TRBD2 (6 bases each). The source material was PBMCs from blood, sampled around 2 years after vaccination. This sequence originates from a man between 50 and 69 years old who received an inactivated influenza vaccine. Written as DNA, the CDR3 is TGCAGTGCCCAATTTCTGGGGGGCCTCACAGATACGCAGTATTTT. It encodes CSAQFLGGLTDTQYF.